The T cell receptor (beta chain) under discussion was sequenced for a study of PD-L1 blockade in urothelial cancer. Germline V CDR1 and CDR2: LNHDA, SQIVND (reference sequence). Trimming removed 3 bases at V and 5 bases at J, with 8 bases between. This CDR3 has 12 residues. Repertoires were generated with immunoSEQ multiplex PCR, while TCRdb's copy carries only in-frame clones and drops some. The data contain 40,000 to 55,000 clones, approximately 80% of them seen just once; the ten biggest clones take up about 5.8%. The source is a man aged 40-49 years with urothelial cancer. This specimen was PBMCs, taken around atezolizumab (anti-PD-L1) treatment. This chain uses TRBV19 with TRBJ2-7, with TRBD2 as a possible D gene (6 bases). The DNA for the CDR3 is TGTGCCAGTAGTATTGGGGGGAACGAGCAGTACTTC. Amino acids: CASSIGGNEQYF.